The entry below gives a single T cell receptor beta chain sequence along with its context. Its antigen is still unknown. It has no much larger one-base neighbor in the sample; base qualities were not kept. Receptors were amplified or captured by the immunoSEQ multiplex PCR assay. What TCRdb holds here is the immuneACCESS table cut down to in-frame rearrangements. Part of the clones is not present; checked against another copy, under half of the missing clones reflect an unresolved V gene, and the others are unexplained. Within this sample are about 100,000 clones, with about nine tenths of them counted one time only. The ten largest clones add up to about 2% of the sample. The sample comes from a study of T cell changes during pregnancy in multiple sclerosis (dated by TCRdb to the late 2010s). Study-level background: The study looked at changes in the T cell repertoire across pregnancy in women with multiple sclerosis.

This TCR was recovered from a female donor with multiple sclerosis, enrolled in a pregnancy study. Sample: peripheral blood, taken after pregnancy.

CDR3 reads: CASSEYGIPYEQYF. The base sequence is TGTGCCAGCAGTGAATACGGGATTCCCTACGAGCAGTACTTC. The chain is made from TRBV6-1 and TRBJ2-7; possibly the D gene is TRBD2, per 5 matching bases. CDR1 and CDR2 (MNHNS, SASEGT) derive from the germline V gene. V is reduced by 2 bases and J by 2 bases, leaving a spacing of 10 bases between them. The CDR3 holds 14 amino acids from the cysteine to the phenylalanine. Only the CDR3 region is kept as DNA, spanning 42 bases read in frame from base 1.